This passage covers 25 T cell receptor beta chains from one sample sequenced in a study of blood T cell repertoires in COVID-19. Sequenced by immunoSEQ multiplex PCR; TCRdb stores in-frame clones only, minus some. The profile shows 55,000 to 70,000 clones, 82% of them singletons. The sequenced sample consisted of peripheral blood. The receptors come from an older woman with acute or convalescent COVID-19.

This clone was seen a single time. The V and J genes are TRBV18 and TRBJ2-1, with 11 bases identical to TRBD2. CDR1 KGHSH and CDR2 LQKENI come from the germline V gene. CDR3 length: 15 amino acids. V trimming: 6 bases; J trimming: 2 bases; junction bases outside the gene matches: 3. CDR3 in DNA: TGTGCCAGCTCCCCGGGACTAGCGGCCTACAATGAGCAGTTCTTC. As protein: CASSPGLAAYNEQFF.

This sequence joins TRBV19 and TRBJ1-3, with D unresolved. V lost 3 bases, J lost 2 bases, and 5 bases lay in between. CDR3 length: 13 amino acids. Germline values: CDR1 LNHDA, CDR2 SQIVND (reference sequence). The CDR3 region is CASSIPAGNTIYF. The CDR3 DNA reads TGTGCCAGTAGTATCCCAGCTGGAAACACCATATATTTT.

This clone has a handful of counts. J is TRBJ2-3 and V is TRBV7-2, with 13 bases identical to TRBD2. The CDR3 length is 15 residues. J lost 7 bases, V lost 5 bases, and 6 bases had no gene match. Looked up from germline, CDR1 is SGHTA and CDR2 is FQGNSA. For the CDR3, the DNA is TGTGCCAGCAGCCTACTAGCGGGGGGGTCAAATACGCAGTATTTT. It translates to CASSLLAGGSNTQYF.

The V call is TRBV4-3, the J call TRBJ2-7; TRBD1 aligns across 8 bases. The V segment lost 4 bases and the J segment 3 bases; nucleotides outside the gene matches: 8. Germline lookup yields CDR1 LGHNA and CDR2 YSLEER. CDR3 length equals 15 residues. The chain's CDR3 is CASSLQTGANYEQYF. The CDR3 DNA follows: TGCGCCAGCAGCCTCCAGACAGGGGCGAACTACGAGCAGTACTTC.

This clone was seen a handful of times. In nucleotides, the CDR3 is TGTGCCAGCAGCGCCCACGGGGACTACGAGCAGTACTTC. It specifies CASSAHGDYEQYF. The chain recombines TRBV9 with TRBJ2-7; D possibly corresponds to TRBD2 (5 bases). Germline V lookup: CDR1 SGDLS, CDR2 YYNGEE. The CDR3 sequence is 13 residues long. The germline V and J ends were trimmed by 3 bases and 3 bases, with 10 bases remaining between them.

The rearrangement joins TRBV19 to TRBJ1-4; unclear D gene. The CDR3 totals 14 residues. Germline values: CDR1 LNHDA, CDR2 SQIVND (reference sequence). Trimming removed 6 bases from V and 0 bases from J, with 8 bases in between. CDR3 protein: CASSSTTTNEKLFF. Here the CDR3 DNA reads TGTGCCAGTAGCTCGACAACAACTAATGAAAAACTGTTTTTT.

The chain carries TRBV3-1 (or the pseudogene TRBV3-2) and TRBJ2-7; tentatively, D is TRBD1 (6 bases). The CDR3 is made up of 16 amino acids. The V end lost 1 base, the J end lost 2 bases, and 15 bases lay between the germline ends. CDR1 and CDR2 (germline): LGHDT, YNNKEL (reference sequence). CDR3 residues: CASSQVSFGTPYEQYF. The CDR3 coding sequence is TGTGCCAGCAGCCAAGTTTCATTCGGGACACCCTACGAGCAGTACTTC.

The rearrangement links TRBV5-8 to TRBJ2-3; maybe TRBD2 (6 bases). This CDR3 is 14 amino acids long. The germline gives CDR1 SGHTS, CDR2 YDEGEE. V lost 0 bases, J lost 3 bases, and 8 bases lay in between. CDR3 residues: CASSLERETDTQYF. Here the CDR3 DNA reads TGTGCCAGCAGCTTGGAACGGGAGACAGATACGCAGTATTTT.

V and J are TRBV6-5 and TRBJ1-2; D is ambiguous. The germline V gene encodes CDR1 MNHEY and CDR2 SVGAGI. V was cut by 2 bases and J by 3 bases, with 7 bases left in between. The CDR3 spans 13 residues. DNA of the CDR3: TGTGCCAGCAGTTACCAGCAGGACTATGGCTACACCTTC. It translates to CASSYQQDYGYTF.

J is TRBJ1-1 and V is TRBV7-6, with D unclear. The germline V gene encodes CDR1 SGHVS and CDR2 FNYEAQ. CDR3 length: 14 residues. With 6 bases removed from V and 0 bases from J, the gap between germline ends came to 11 bases. DNA of the CDR3: TGTGCCAGCAGGCCTACCGGGATGAACACTGAAGCTTTCTTT. Its protein is CASRPTGMNTEAFF.

In its sample, this clone was seen once. This chain uses TRBV10-2 with TRBJ2-1; 7 nucleotides match TRBD2. The germline V gene encodes CDR1 WSHSY and CDR2 SAAADI. The CDR3 is 16 residues long. The V segment lost 3 bases and the J segment 5 bases; nucleotides outside the gene matches: 10. CDR3 sequence reads: CASSDGAGVPNNEQFF. CDR3 DNA sequence: TGCGCCAGCAGTGATGGGGCGGGAGTTCCTAACAATGAGCAGTTCTTC.

This clone was counted a single time. The V and J genes are TRBV9 and TRBJ2-2, with D tentatively TRBD2 (6 bases). V was trimmed by 3 bases and J by 1 base, leaving 10 bases between them. CDR3 length: 15 residues. CDR1 is SGDLS, CDR2 YYNGEE, per germline. This CDR3 reads CASSAAGVNTGELFF. CDR3 coding DNA: TGTGCCAGCAGCGCAGCGGGCGTGAACACCGGGGAGCTGTTTTTT.

The rearrangement uses TRBV6-5 and TRBJ1-2; D ambiguous. The germline V and J ends were trimmed by 7 bases and 4 bases, with 13 bases remaining between them. The length of the CDR3 is 13 residues. Germline lookup yields CDR1 MNHEY and CDR2 SVGAGI. The CDR3 DNA follows: TGTGCCAGCATCCCCCCCGGTACCTATGGCTACACCTTC. Encoded protein: CASIPPGTYGYTF.

The chain combines TRBV24-1 with TRBJ1-2; D uncertain. CDR1 and CDR2 from the germline V gene are KGHDR and SFDVKD. CDR3 size: 15 residues. V was cut by 0 bases and J by 5 bases, with 12 bases left in between. CDR3 bases: TGTGCCACCAGTGATTTGACAGCTTCTGGATATGGCTACACCTTC. Translation gives CATSDLTASGYGYTF.

This sequence joins TRBV6-1 and TRBJ1-2, with unresolved D. V was trimmed by 3 bases and J by 4 bases, leaving 15 bases between them. This CDR3 is 15 amino acids long. Looked up from germline, CDR1 is MNHNS and CDR2 is SASEGT. CDR3 sequence (DNA): TGTGCCAGCAGTGACCAACCACACGCCGTCTATGGCTACACCTTC. The encoded protein is CASSDQPHAVYGYTF.

The J gene is TRBJ1-1, the V gene TRBV6-6; tentatively, D is TRBD1 (5 bases). The CDR3 is 15 amino acids. V was cut by 4 bases and J by 8 bases, with 20 bases left in between. CDR1 and CDR2 (germline): MNHNY, SVGAGI (reference sequence). CDR3: CASSSPDWGGLEAFF. The CDR3 DNA reads TGTGCCAGCAGTTCCCCGGACTGGGGGGGGTTAGAAGCTTTCTTT.

The CDR3 DNA sequence: TGTGCCAGCAGCGTACGCGGGGGTGCGAGCACAGATACGCAGTATTTT. Translation gives CASSVRGGASTDTQYF. The chain has TRBV9 and TRBJ2-3; 7 bases are a match to TRBD2. Germline V gene sequence: CDR1 SGDLS, CDR2 YYNGEE. This CDR3 contains 16 residues. The V segment lost 1 base and the J segment 0 bases; nucleotides outside the gene matches: 5.

CDR3 amino acids: CASSQEGTANTEAFF. Here the CDR3 DNA reads TGTGCCAGCAGCCAAGAAGGAACAGCTAACACTGAAGCTTTCTTT. The chain combines TRBV3-1 (or the pseudogene TRBV3-2) with TRBJ1-1; D is uncertain. The CDR3 extends over 15 amino acids. Trimming shortened V by 0 bases and J by 2 bases, and 10 bases separated the two germline ends. Germline CDR1 is LGHDT and CDR2 is YNNKEL (reference sequence).

J is TRBJ2-1 and V is TRBV21-1; the DNA was not used to check the table's D call, TRBD2. TRBV21-1 is annotated as a pseudogene. The CDR3 spans 15 residues. CDR3 region: CASEVGSSSYNEQFF. CDR3 bases: TGTGCCAGCGAGGTTGGGTCAAGCTCCTACAATGAGCAGTTCTTC.

This clone came up once. The chain links TRBV4-2 to TRBJ2-1; 8 bases align to TRBD2. V shed 0 bases, J shed 4 bases, and the junction held 8 bases outside the gene matches. Germline CDR1 is LGHNA and CDR2 is YNFKEQ. This CDR3 spans 17 amino acids. CDR3 region: CASSQDELSGGYNEQFF. The CDR3 nucleotides are TGTGCCAGCAGCCAAGATGAATTGAGCGGGGGTTACAATGAGCAGTTCTTC.

In this sample, this clone turned up a few times. The V gene is TRBV6-5, the J gene TRBJ1-3; TRBD1 aligns across 9 bases. The V gene's germline CDR1 is MNHEY and CDR2 SVGAGI. V shed 6 bases, J shed 2 bases, and the junction held 2 bases outside the gene matches. The CDR3 loop spans 14 amino acids. CDR3 in amino acids: CASRTGGTGNTIYF. CDR3 nucleotides: TGTGCCAGCAGAACAGGGGGCACTGGAAACACCATATATTTT.

V usage is TRBV13 and J usage is TRBJ2-3, with a possible D match to TRBD2 (5 bases). The V gene's germline CDR1 is PRHDT and CDR2 FYEKMQ (reference sequence). Trimming shortened V by 4 bases and J by 1 base, and 12 bases separated the two germline ends. The CDR3 runs to 15 residues. CDR3 sequence reads: CASSSRGAGTDTQYF. CDR3 bases: TGTGCCAGCAGCTCCCGTGGAGCGGGCACAGATACGCAGTATTTT.

This chain joins TRBV7-8 and TRBJ1-6; 7 nucleotides line up with TRBD1. V shed 4 bases and J 5 bases; nucleotides not matched to a gene: 2. Germline V gene sequence: CDR1 SGHVS, CDR2 FQNEAQ. CDR3 length: 14 amino acids. CDR3 protein: CASSSGTDNSPLHF. Written as DNA, the CDR3 is TGTGCCAGCAGCTCCGGGACAGATAATTCACCCCTCCACTTT.

The chain employs TRBV7-3 and TRBJ2-1; TRBD2 agrees at 7 bases. CDR3 length: 13 amino acids. The V gene end was trimmed by 11 bases and the J gene end by 9 bases; junction bases not matched to a gene: 13. Germline lookup yields CDR1 SGHTA and CDR2 FQGTGA. DNA of the CDR3: TGTGCCGGGACTATTAGGCCCTGGGTTGAGCAGTTCTTC. It is translated as CAGTIRPWVEQFF.

CDR3 sequence: CASPGPGENTEAFF. CDR3 DNA sequence: TGTGCCAGCCCCGGCCCGGGGGAGAACACTGAAGCTTTCTTT. The chain couples TRBV6-5 to TRBJ1-1; D perhaps matches TRBD1 (5 bases). The CDR3 covers 14 residues. The V gene's germline CDR1 is MNHEY and CDR2 SVGAGI. V dropped 8 bases and J dropped 1 base, with 14 bases sitting between them.